The 2 T cell receptor beta chains below all came from one sample that was sequenced in a study of shared clonotypes between healthy human individuals. CD45RO-negative, CCR7-selected cells formed the naive CD8 fraction, which excluded terminally differentiated effector memory CD45RA+ cells. Assay: immunoSEQ multiplex PCR; the TCRdb copy retains only in-frame clones and omits some. The profile shows approximately 1.9 million clones, just under 95% of them singletons. Material: naive CD8+ T cells from PBMCs. The receptors were sampled from a man in his late teens or twenties in good health. Some clones in this sample may be carry-over from other donors' samples.

This clone showed up just once. One end of the junction fails to match germline, which may point to a read error. This chain links TRBV29-1 with TRBJ2-7, with TRBD2 as a possible D gene (6 bases). Looked up from germline, CDR1 is SQVTM and CDR2 is ANQGSEA. This CDR3 comprises 11 residues. This CDR3 is CSGEGAGEQYF. The CDR3 DNA sequence: TGCAGCGGTGAAGGGGCGGGAGAGCAGTACTTC.

The rearrangement links TRBV28 to TRBJ1-2, with 7 positions matching TRBD1. CDR3 length: 14 amino acids. Per germline, CDR1 MDHEN and CDR2 SYDVKM. The V segment lost 0 bases and the J segment 7 bases; nucleotides outside the gene matches: 5. In DNA, the CDR3 is TGTGCCAGCAGTTTATGGTCGGCAGGGGGTGGCTACACCTTC. This gives the protein CASSLWSAGGGYTF.